Below are 17 T cell receptor beta chains sequenced from a single sample in a study of T cells in Graves' hyperthyroidism and ophthalmopathy. TCR beta CDR3 region amplification was performed from RNA transcripts. RT-PCR in the first round (using the HTBI primer set) targeted the TCR CDR3. TCRdb ran MiXCR on the multiplex PCR reads and lists one entry per CDR3 protein. The sample consists of a few hundred thousand distinct CDR3 sequences, roughly 18% of them appearing once. The sequencing input was blood. The receptor source for this set is a man aged 35-49 years with Graves' hyperthyroidism.

This clonotype was recorded many times. This chain connects TRBV3-1 to TRBJ2-3; D possibly corresponds to TRBD1 (6 bases). Trimming took 1 base from V and 5 from J, leaving 13 bases between them. The CDR3 is made up of 15 amino acids. Germline CDR1 LGHDT, CDR2 YNNKEL (reference sequence). CDR3 nucleotide sequence: TGTGCCAGCAGCCAAGCGTGGGGGCGCTTAGATACGCAGTATTTT. Translating it yields CASSQAWGRLDTQYF.

The table lists this clonotype with a count of one. This rearrangement joins TRBV6-1 to TRBJ1-5; perhaps TRBD1 as D (6 bases). CDR3 length: 16 amino acids. Germline assignment: CDR1 MNHNS and CDR2 SASEGT. The germline V and J ends were trimmed by 6 bases and 0 bases, with 15 bases remaining between them. DNA for the CDR3: TGTGCCAGCAGGATGACAGGTACTTATAGCAATCAGCCCCAGCATTTT. It yields the protein CASRMTGTYSNQPQHF.

This clonotype has a count of ten or more. V is TRBV6-1 and J is TRBJ2-3, with TRBD2 identical over 10 bases. The germline V gene has CDR1 MNHNS and CDR2 SASEGT. This CDR3 comprises 15 residues. With V trimmed by 1 base and J by 4 bases, 2 bases remained unmatched. Here the CDR3 DNA reads TGTGCCAGCAGTGAAGACAGCGGGGGGGCAGATACGCAGTATTTT. As protein: CASSEDSGGADTQYF.

This clonotype was seen once. The chain is built from TRBV2 and TRBJ1-5; D ambiguous. CDR1 is SNHLY, CDR2 FYNNEI, per germline. V lost 6 bases and J 9 bases, leaving 15 bases between the germline ends. The CDR3 is 13 amino acids. CDR3 region: CASRLTPSAPQHF. The CDR3 DNA reads as TGTGCCAGCAGGCTGACTCCGTCGGCGCCCCAGCATTTT.

The table lists this clonotype with many counts. The chain carries TRBV9 and TRBJ2-5; D is possibly TRBD1 or TRBD2 (5 bases each). Germline V lookup: CDR1 SGDLS, CDR2 YYNGEE. CDR3 size: 14 residues. With 1 base removed from V and 8 bases from J, the gap between germline ends came to 15 bases. The CDR3 reads CASSVSDTRGTQYF. Written as DNA, the CDR3 is TGTGCCAGCAGCGTATCGGACACGAGGGGAACCCAGTACTTC.

Ten or more counts support this clonotype. The chain recombines TRBV13 with TRBJ1-3; a weak D match, TRBD1 (6 bases). V dropped 5 bases and J dropped 4 bases, with 18 bases sitting between them. The CDR3 consists of 16 residues. Germline CDR1 is PRHDT and CDR2 is FYEKMQ (reference sequence). The CDR3, as DNA: TGTGCCAGCAGCCACCGGCGGGGGGCGAGAGGAAACACCATATATTTT. Translating it yields CASSHRRGARGNTIYF.

This clonotype came up many times. The rearrangement uses TRBV6-2 or TRBV6-3 and TRBJ1-2; tentatively, D is TRBD1 (6 bases). The V end was cut by 4 bases, the J end by 6 bases, with 12 bases between. This CDR3 is built from 13 residues. From germline, CDR1 is MNHEY and CDR2 SVGEGT. This CDR3 reads CASSFPGTHGYTF. CDR3 nucleotides: TGTGCCAGCAGTTTTCCCGGGACACATGGCTACACCTTC.

There are a few counts of this clonotype. The CDR3 end shows no conserved phenylalanine or tryptophan, and so a read error is likely. Here the CDR3 DNA reads TGTGCCACCAGTGATTTCAGGGGGGGCATCACCGGGGAGCTGTTTCTT. It encodes CATSDFRGGITGELFL. V is TRBV24-1 and J is TRBJ2-2; either TRBD1 or TRBD2 may supply D (7 bases each). This CDR3 contains 16 residues. CDR1 KGHDR and CDR2 SFDVKD come from the germline V gene. The ends were cut back, 1 base at V and 4 bases at J, with 12 bases in the middle.

This clonotype came up many times. The J gene is TRBJ2-1, the V gene TRBV14; D is unclear. Trimming removed 1 base at V and 1 base at J, with 11 bases between. Germline V gene data show CDR1 as SGHDN and CDR2 as FVKESK. The CDR3 is made up of 16 amino acids. The CDR3 protein is CASSQVKVGSYNEQFF. The CDR3 DNA reads as TGTGCCAGCAGCCAAGTAAAGGTGGGGTCCTACAATGAGCAGTTCTTC.

The chain uses TRBV5-1 and TRBJ1-4; the match to TRBD1 covers 8 bases. CDR3 size: 16 residues. Germline V lookup: CDR1 SGHRS, CDR2 YFSETQ. V lost 0 bases to trimming and J lost 7 bases; unmatched junction nucleotides: 8. DNA for the CDR3: TGCGCCAGCAGCTTGGATTACCAGGGGGCAGGTGAAAAACTGTTTTTT. This translates into CASSLDYQGAGEKLFF.

This clonotype was seen a handful of times. This CDR3 fails to terminate in the conserved phenylalanine or tryptophan, so it likely reflects a read error. The rearrangement joins TRBV27 to TRBJ2-1, with TRBD1 as a possible D gene (6 bases). Germline V lookup: CDR1 MNHEY, CDR2 SMNVEV (reference sequence). Trimming pared 2 bases from V and 0 bases from J, leaving 8 bases between. The CDR3 totals 15 residues. DNA for the CDR3: TGTGCCAGCAGTTTAAGACAGGCCTCCTACAATGAGCAGTTCCTC. This translates into CASSLRQASYNEQFL.

This clonotype was recorded many times. The DNA of the CDR3 is TGTGCCAGCAGCGTTCGGACAGGGGCGAACACTGAAGCTTTCTTT. It translates to CASSVRTGANTEAFF. This chain joins TRBV9 and TRBJ1-1; 9 nucleotides match TRBD1. After removal of 2 bases from V and 1 base from J, the junction contained 3 bases not matched to a gene. This CDR3 contains 15 residues. The germline V gene has CDR1 SGDLS and CDR2 YYNGEE.

This clonotype was seen many times. This rearrangement joins TRBV11-1 to TRBJ1-1; D uncertain. The CDR3 length is 13 residues. From germline, CDR1 is SGHAT and CDR2 FQDESV (reference sequence). V lost 5 bases to trimming and J lost 10 bases, with 17 bases between them. The CDR3 nucleotides are TGTGCCAGCAGCGCCCGGACCAGTCTGTCAGCTTTCTTT. Protein product: CASSARTSLSAFF. The full variable domain, in which reference TRBV11-1 and TRBJ1-1 provide the parts outside the CDR3, is EAEVAQSPRYKITEKSQAVAFWCDPISGHATLYWYRQILGQGPELLVQFQDESVVDDSQLPKDRFSAERLKGVDSTLKIQPAELGDSAMYLCASSARTSLSAFFGQGTRLTVV.

Ten or more counts support this clonotype. The V and J genes are TRBV9 and TRBJ2-3, with D maybe TRBD1 (5 bases). From germline, CDR1 is SGDLS and CDR2 YYNGEE. Trimming pared 3 bases from V and 2 bases from J, leaving 16 bases between. This CDR3 is built from 16 residues. Here the CDR3 reads CASSASWGGFTDTQYF. In DNA form, the CDR3 reads TGTGCCAGCAGCGCTAGTTGGGGCGGTTTCACAGATACGCAGTATTTT.

This chain links TRBV9 with TRBJ2-3; 11 bases map to TRBD2. This CDR3 region has 18 residues. The V segment lost 0 bases and the J segment 5 bases; nucleotides outside the gene matches: 11. Germline loops: CDR1 SGDLS, CDR2 YYNGEE. CDR3 residues: CASSVGVGSGGAGDTQYF. CDR3 DNA: TGTGCCAGCAGCGTAGGAGTTGGTAGCGGGGGGGCCGGAGATACGCAGTATTTT.

This clonotype occurred a few times. V usage is TRBV6-1 and J usage is TRBJ1-1; perhaps TRBD1 as D (6 bases). V shed 6 bases and J shed 10 bases, with 12 bases lying between them. Germline lookup yields CDR1 MNHNS and CDR2 SASEGT. The CDR3 is 11 residues long. The chain's CDR3 is CASREGGAAFF. The CDR3 coding sequence is TGTGCCAGCAGAGAGGGGGGCGCAGCTTTCTTT.

This chain links TRBV30 with TRBJ1-5; D perhaps matches TRBD1 (5 bases). Deletions cut 6 bases from V and 6 bases from J, with 15 bases between. Germline CDR1 GTSNPN, CDR2 SVGIG (reference sequence). CDR3 size: 13 residues. The chain's CDR3 is CACQSAGRQPQHF. Here the CDR3 DNA reads TGTGCCTGCCAATCAGCGGGGCGTCAGCCCCAGCATTTT.